These T cell receptor beta chains were read from a single sample in a study of long-term antiretroviral therapy in people with HIV. Here immunoSEQ multiplex PCR was the method, and the copy in TCRdb shows in-frame clones only, minus some. The sample contains 35,000 to 50,000 clones, approximately 89% of which appear only once. Sample: unsorted PBMCs, taken 0.1 years before starting antiretroviral therapy. The source of these receptors is a woman between 45 and 65 years old with HIV. Both conserved end residues are part of each CDR3. Fields, in order: V gene, clone size, CDR3 protein. Size values are once, few and many counts, or a class for expanded clones, and some rows have none.

TRBV6-5	-	CASRRTSGSYNEQFF
TRBV7-9	-	CASSSALAVNTGELFF
TRBV7-2	-	CASSLEASLDEQYF
TRBV30	-	CAWSPWPGLAGGRYLNEQFF
TRBV9	few	CASSVDPLNTEAFF
TRBV15	-	CATNPGLAGGAGKNIQYF
TRBV4-3	-	CASSQGTGVGTDTQYF
TRBV11-2	-	CASSFSTTYEQYF
TRBV7-2	-	CASSLSLGETQYF
TRBV4-1	-	CASSHRRSGGPYNEQFF
TRBV4-3	-	CASSQVGSGANVLTF
TRBV7-7	once	CASSSRGSLSYNEQFF
TRBV6-5	-	CASTGSGNTIYF
TRBV6-1	-	CASSEAKEGINYGYTF
TRBV2	few	CASSGQAVYEQYF
TRBV11-1	few	CASSMDGDRDYEQYF
TRBV6-1	-	CASSEVWGGGEKLFF
TRBV4-2	few	CASSLREGQGTHRYGYTF
TRBV10-2	-	CASRPGQSSYNSPLHF
TRBV30	-	CAWSSKSPGRGETQYF
TRBV5-1	-	CASSPGTGSAGANVLTF
TRBV9	-	CASSAAAGINYEQYF
TRBV2	-	CASSFTGFEKLFF
TRBV4-2	-	CASSQGTGGYDSYEQYF
TRBV5-1	-	CASSSGLAGEADTQYF
TRBV6-6	-	CASSERQGPYGYTF
TRBV7-9	-	CASQAWTTSGQYF
TRBV7-3	-	CASSPEGRGNTIYF
TRBV6-5	-	CASSRQGAGQETQYF
TRBV7-9	-	CASSFGQGVGWGNQPQHF